This TCR beta chain was captured in a study of T cell responses to AZD1222 COVID-19 vaccine (dated by TCRdb to about 2021). Study-wide context: TCR sequencing was performed for some 250 trial participants, of whom roughly 200 were given two doses of AZD1222 and some 26 were given two doses of MenACWY control vaccine. Trial participants were enrolled by age into subgroups of 18-55, 56-69 and 70-plus years, and 148, 28 and 57 TCR-sequenced participants, respectively, were included in these subgroups. The paper's findings and limits, for the study overall: Conclusions about previously exposed vaccinees are limited, since just five or six AZD1222 recipients were seropositive for SARS-CoV-2 at baseline. Because no day 14 peak-response samples were available, the repertoires could be characterized only after the peak T cell response. The whole spike protein was spanned by vaccine-associated CD4 TCRs, and dominant responses were seen in regions 160-218 and 743-854. Participants were mostly white British and included more females than males, and it was suggested by the authors that clonal diversity may have been underestimated. The 56-69-year group was small, and its depth increase did not reach significance, likely because of low power. After two AZD1222 doses, spike-specific TCR breadth and depth were significantly higher than at day 0 and than in MenACWY recipients. Reportedly, almost half of the unique spike-specific TCRs recognized epitopes lying outside the regions that are mutated in the B.1.351 and B.1.1.7 variants.

The time point label corresponds to: about 28 days (+/-7) after the second vaccine dose. Because spike-specific TCR depth and breadth did not differ between the two schedules, AZD1222 recipients who got a second dose at roughly 4 weeks were pooled with those who got a second dose at roughly 12 weeks. The vaccinee samples were drawn from two UK trials, COV001 and COV002, one of which was a single-blind randomized controlled phase 2/3 trial testing AZD1222 (ChAdOx1 nCoV-19) in healthy adults. For TCRbeta chain sequencing, PBMC samples were collected from trial participants at day 0 and at day 28 after the second dose. The CDR3 regions of human TCRbeta chains were analyzed by immunosequencing. On the study's bioinformatics: TCRs in the repertoires were matched against a reference library of SARS-CoV-2-specific TCRs that had been generated with the MIRA antigen-specificity platform. Breadth was defined as the fraction of unique TCRs that were SARS-CoV-2-associated, and depth was defined as the fraction of total T cells that were SARS-CoV-2-associated. Using the MIRA data, every spike-specific TCR was mapped to the spike region that the TCR reacted to and assigned to either a CD4 or a CD8 class. Log10-transformed breadth and depth values were compared by one-way ANOVA with Sidak's multiple comparisons tests. TCRdb stores this immuneACCESS table with in-frame sequences only. Part of the clones is absent; in the studies checked, under half of the shortfall reflects unresolved V genes, and no reason is known for the rest. From that table come the V and J calls and clone size; the DNA was used to work out D and trimming. Recorded for this sample are under 45,000 clones; approximately 80% of them occurred a single time. The ten largest clones capture about 18% of the sample.

To note about this clone: No antigen is known for it. No base quality information exists; no much larger clone differs at one position.

CDR1 and CDR2, looked up from the germline V gene, are SQVTM and ANQGSEA. V drops 7 bases and J drops 4 bases, leaving 13 bases in between. From cysteine to phenylalanine, the CDR3 is 12 amino acids long. This entry keeps only the CDR3 DNA: 36 bases, framed from base 1. The chain is made from TRBV29-1 and TRBJ1-1; matching of 5 bases hints at TRBD1 as the D gene. The TCR was taken from an adult who received the AZD1222 COVID-19 vaccine. This specimen was peripheral blood, taken 28 days after the second AZD1222 dose. The CDR3 region reads CSALDSLTEAFF. The nucleotides are TGCAGCGCCCTTGACAGTCTCACTGAAGCTTTCTTT.